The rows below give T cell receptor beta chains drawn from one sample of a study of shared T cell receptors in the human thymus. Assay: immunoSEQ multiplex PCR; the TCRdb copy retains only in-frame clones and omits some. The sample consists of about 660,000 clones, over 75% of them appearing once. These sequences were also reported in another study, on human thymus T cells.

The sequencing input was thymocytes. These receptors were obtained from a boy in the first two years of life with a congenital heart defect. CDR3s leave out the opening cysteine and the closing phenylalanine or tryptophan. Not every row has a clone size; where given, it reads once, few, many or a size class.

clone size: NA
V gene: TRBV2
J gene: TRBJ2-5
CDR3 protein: ASSEGSQETQY

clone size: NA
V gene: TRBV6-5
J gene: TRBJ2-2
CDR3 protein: ASRSGTASTGELF

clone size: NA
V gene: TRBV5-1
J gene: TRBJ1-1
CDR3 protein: ASSPQGVNTEAF

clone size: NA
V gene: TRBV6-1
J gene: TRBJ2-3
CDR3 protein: AYGGRNTDTQY

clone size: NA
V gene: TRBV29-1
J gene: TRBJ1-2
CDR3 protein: SVESGRDYGYT

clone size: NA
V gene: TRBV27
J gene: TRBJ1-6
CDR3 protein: ASSFSLGGRPGTLH

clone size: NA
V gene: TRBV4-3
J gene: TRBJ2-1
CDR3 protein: ASSQNTSGPQF

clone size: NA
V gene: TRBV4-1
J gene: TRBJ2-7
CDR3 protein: ASSQEGGVAGGPYEQY

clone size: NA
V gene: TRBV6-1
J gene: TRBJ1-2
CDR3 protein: ASKEGDRSYGYT

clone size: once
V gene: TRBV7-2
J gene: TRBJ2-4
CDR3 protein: ASSSIGLAGVISKNIQY

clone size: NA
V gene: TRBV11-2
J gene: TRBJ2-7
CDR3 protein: ASSRLGQGYEQY

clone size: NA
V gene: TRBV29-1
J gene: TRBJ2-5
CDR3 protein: SATRGLQETQY

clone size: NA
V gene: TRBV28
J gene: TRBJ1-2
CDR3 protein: ASSPTYLNYGYT

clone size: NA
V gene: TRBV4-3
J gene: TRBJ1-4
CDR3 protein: ASSQEPWRFLHVDEKLF

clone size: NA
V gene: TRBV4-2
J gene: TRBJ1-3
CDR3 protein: ASSQDPSPHWSSGNTIY

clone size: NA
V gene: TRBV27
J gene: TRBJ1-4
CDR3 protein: ASSRYPTGVFEKLF

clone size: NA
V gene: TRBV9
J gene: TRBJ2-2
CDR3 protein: ASSVESSGGFYTGELF

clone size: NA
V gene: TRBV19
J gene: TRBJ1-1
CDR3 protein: ASNRTGGRRGTEAF

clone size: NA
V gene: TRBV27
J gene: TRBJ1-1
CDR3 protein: ASSTTGGNLNTEAF

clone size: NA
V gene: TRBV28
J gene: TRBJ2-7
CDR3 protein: ASRSERFGFSYEQY

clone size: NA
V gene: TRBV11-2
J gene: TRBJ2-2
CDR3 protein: ASSRNRAENTGELF

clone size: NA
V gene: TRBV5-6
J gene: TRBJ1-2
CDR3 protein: ASSFASGGRNGYT

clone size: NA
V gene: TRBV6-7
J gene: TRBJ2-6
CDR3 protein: ASSYPGLEWPGANVLT

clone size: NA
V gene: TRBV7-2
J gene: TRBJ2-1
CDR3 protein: ASSLGVIAGGGDEQF

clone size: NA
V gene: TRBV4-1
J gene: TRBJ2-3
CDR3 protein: ASSQTGVQVTDTQY

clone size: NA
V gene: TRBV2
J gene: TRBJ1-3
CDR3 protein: ASRDKSSGNTIY

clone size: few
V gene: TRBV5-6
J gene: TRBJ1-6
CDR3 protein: ASSPKTGTDNSPLH

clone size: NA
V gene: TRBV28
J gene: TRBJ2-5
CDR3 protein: ASSLQGGQETQY

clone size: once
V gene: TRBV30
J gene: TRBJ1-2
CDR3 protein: AWNGLRQGFYGYT